Listed here are 30 T cell receptor beta chains from one sample, sequenced in a study of chemoradiotherapy in HPV16-positive cancers. Measured with immunoSEQ multiplex PCR; TCRdb has only the in-frame clones, and not every one. This table holds 2,000 to 2,500 clones, 75% to 90% found once. The material sequenced was tumor tissue, taken from a patient who underwent chemoradiotherapy. These receptors were collected from a human donor with HPV-associated anogenital cancer.

V and J are TRBV7-9 and TRBJ2-7; no clear D. The CDR3 sequence is 13 residues long. Germline V lookup: CDR1 SEHNR, CDR2 FQNEAQ (reference sequence). Trimming cost V 0 bases and J 6 bases, with 9 bases left between them. The CDR3 nucleotides are TGTGCCAGCAGCTTAGCAGGGTTGGCCGAGCAGTACTTC. This sequence encodes CASSLAGLAEQYF.

CDR3 loop: CASSQDGSTDTQYF. CDR3 nucleotides: TGTGCCAGCAGCCAAGATGGAAGCACAGATACGCAGTATTTT. This chain links TRBV4-2 with TRBJ2-3, with D unresolved. V gave up 0 bases and J gave up 0 bases, with 4 bases separating them. The CDR3 contains 14 residues. The germline CDR1 and CDR2 sequences are LGHNA and YNFKEQ.

The chain is built from TRBV30 and TRBJ1-4; perhaps TRBD1 as D (5 bases). This CDR3 is 13 amino acids long. In germline, CDR1 is GTSNPN, CDR2 SVGIG (reference sequence). CDR3 amino acids: CGGTSATNEKLFF. DNA of the CDR3: TGTGGAGGGACCAGTGCAACTAATGAAAAACTGTTTTTT. Drawing the rest from reference TRBV30 and TRBJ1-4, the complete variable domain is SQTIHQWPATLVQPVGSPLSLECTVEGTSNPNLYWYRQAAGRGLQLLFYSVGIGQISSEVPQNLSASRPQDRQFILSSKKLLLSDSGFYLCGGTSATNEKLFFGSGTQLSVL.

The chain joins TRBV14 to TRBJ2-2; possibly TRBD2 for D (5 bases). V was shortened by 3 bases and J by 1 base, with 12 bases between the two germline ends. CDR1 SGHDN and CDR2 FVKESK come from the germline V gene. The CDR3 spans 16 residues. For the CDR3, the DNA is TGTGCCAGCAGCCATGATGACTACCTGAACACCGGGGAGCTGTTTTTT. As protein: CASSHDDYLNTGELFF.

The V and J genes are TRBV2 and TRBJ2-5; D is ambiguous. Between the trimmed V and J ends, which lost 5 bases and 2 bases, there was a span of 3 bases. CDR1 is SNHLY, CDR2 FYNNEI, per germline. This CDR3 spans 11 amino acids. CDR3 nucleotide sequence: TGTGCCAGCAGTCCACAAGAGACCCAGTACTTC. Amino acid sequence: CASSPQETQYF. Together with reference TRBV2 and TRBJ2-5, the CDR3 gives the full variable domain: EPEVTQTPSHQVTQMGQEVILRCVPISNHLYFYWYRQILGQKVEFLVSFYNNEISEKSEIFDDQFSVERPDGSNFTLKIRSTKLEDSAMYFCASSPQETQYFGPGTRLLVL.

This sequence joins TRBV29-1 and TRBJ2-3; D remains ambiguous. CDR3 length: 14 residues. V shed 2 bases and J shed 8 bases, with 17 bases lying between them. Germline V gene data show CDR1 as SQVTM and CDR2 as ANQGSEA. In DNA, the CDR3 is TGCAGCGTTGAAAGCCCCATTTGGAAGTCTACGCAGTATTTT. It translates to CSVESPIWKSTQYF.

V and J are TRBV6-6 and TRBJ2-1; perhaps TRBD1 as D (7 bases). This CDR3 is 15 amino acids long. Trimming took 5 bases from V and 0 from J, leaving 11 bases between them. Germline lookup yields CDR1 MNHNY and CDR2 SVGAGI (reference sequence). CDR3 residues: CASSPQGGSYNEQFF. The CDR3 region has the DNA TGTGCCAGCAGTCCTCAGGGGGGCTCCTACAATGAGCAGTTCTTC.

This clone was detected only a few times. The chain links TRBV5-1 to TRBJ1-1; possible D gene TRBD1, 6 bases. The germline V and J ends were trimmed by 4 bases and 0 bases, with 10 bases remaining between them. The germline gives CDR1 SGHRS, CDR2 YFSETQ. This CDR3 is 14 amino acids long. CDR3 residues: CASSTGQVNTEAFF. CDR3 nucleotide sequence: TGCGCCAGCAGCACGGGACAAGTGAACACTGAAGCTTTCTTT. Drawing the rest from reference TRBV5-1 and TRBJ1-1, the complete variable domain is KAGVTQTPRYLIKTRGQQVTLSCSPISGHRSVSWYQQTPGQGLQFLFEYFSETQRNKGNFPGRFSGRQFSNSRSEMNVSTLELGDSALYLCASSTGQVNTEAFFGQGTRLTVV.

The CDR3 loop is CASSLTSGGANEQFF. The CDR3 region has the DNA TGTGCCAGCAGCCTTACTAGCGGGGGGGCAAATGAGCAGTTCTTC. The V call is TRBV4-2, the J call TRBJ2-1; 13 bases are a match to TRBD2. Unmatched junction bases numbered 4, after V lost 4 bases and J lost 7 bases. The CDR3 spans 15 residues. Germline V gives CDR1 LGHNA, CDR2 YNFKEQ.

Only a few counts were recorded for this clone. This chain links TRBV5-6 with TRBJ2-5, with D possibly TRBD1 on 5 matching bases. CDR3 length equals 14 residues. V was pared by 1 base and J by 1 base, with 8 bases between. Germline assignment: CDR1 SGHDT and CDR2 YYEEEE. CDR3 loop: CASSLQGSQETQYF. CDR3 DNA: TGTGCCAGCAGCTTGCAGGGAAGCCAAGAGACCCAGTACTTC.

The gene calls are TRBV10-2 and TRBJ2-2; D possibly corresponds to TRBD1 (6 bases). Germline lookup yields CDR1 WSHSY and CDR2 SAAADI. CDR3 size: 15 residues. V lost 3 bases to trimming and J lost 3 bases, with 11 bases between them. The DNA of the CDR3 is TGCGCCAGCAGTGATGGCAGGGGTCACACCGGGGAGCTGTTTTTT. This codes for CASSDGRGHTGELFF.

The chain carries TRBV30 and TRBJ1-1, with D possibly matching TRBD1 (5 bases). Trimming stripped 4 bases from V and 4 bases from J, with 16 bases between. CDR3 length: 14 residues. Germline CDR1 is GTSNPN and CDR2 is SVGIG (reference sequence). The CDR3 nucleotides read TGTGCCTGGACCCGGGGGGGTTTGGGCACTGAAGCTTTCTTT. It codes for CAWTRGGLGTEAFF.

This sequence joins TRBV5-1 and TRBJ2-7; TRBD1 matches 7 bases. Trimming took 2 bases from V and 7 from J; bases not matched to a gene: 9. Per germline, CDR1 SGHRS and CDR2 YFSETQ. The CDR3 totals 14 residues. Here the CDR3 reads CASSLGQALVEQYF. The DNA of the CDR3 is TGCGCCAGCAGCTTAGGACAGGCGCTAGTTGAGCAGTACTTC.

V usage is TRBV7-6 and J usage is TRBJ2-7, with D possibly being TRBD2 (6 bases). The CDR3 has 14 amino acids. Trimming stripped 0 bases from V and 10 bases from J, with 16 bases between. Germline assignment: CDR1 SGHVS and CDR2 FNYEAQ. The CDR3 loop reads CASSLAVLAGIQYF. The CDR3 region has the DNA TGTGCCAGCAGCTTAGCTGTTCTTGCGGGAATTCAGTACTTC.

The sample holds a few counts of this clone. V and J are TRBV4-1 and TRBJ2-7, with 10 nucleotides matching TRBD2. In germline, CDR1 is MGHRA, CDR2 YSYEKL. CDR3 size: 15 residues. With 1 base clipped from V and 3 bases from J, the junction kept 3 bases outside the gene matches. The chain's CDR3 is CASSQGTSGYYEQYF. The CDR3 nucleotides read TGCGCCAGCAGCCAAGGGACTAGCGGCTACTACGAGCAGTACTTC.

The rearrangement links TRBV2 to TRBJ2-5; D may be TRBD2 (6 bases). The CDR3 totals 14 residues. V was pared by 10 bases and J by 6 bases, with 21 bases between. The V gene's germline CDR1 is SNHLY and CDR2 FYNNEI. The chain's CDR3 is CATEEDYSAKTQYF. CDR3 coding DNA: TGTGCCACCGAAGAGGACTATTCGGCGAAGACCCAGTACTTC.

This clone was recorded a few times. This chain links TRBV7-3 with TRBJ1-5; TRBD1 aligns across 7 bases. The trim removed 5 bases at V and 3 bases at J, leaving 4 bases unmatched. Germline values: CDR1 SGHTA, CDR2 FQGTGA. The CDR3 spans 14 residues. The DNA of the CDR3 is TGTGCCAGCAGCCAGGGGGGGAACAATCAGCCCCAGCATTTT. This encodes CASSQGGNNQPQHF.

This clone occurred a few times. The CDR3 region is CASSRSGQGVGGYTF. The CDR3 DNA is TGTGCCAGCAGCCGCTCGGGACAGGGGGTAGGTGGCTACACCTTC. The chain has TRBV5-4 and TRBJ1-2; 11 nucleotides align to TRBD1. Germline CDR1 is SGHNT and CDR2 is YYREEE (reference sequence). The junction had 9 bases not matched to a gene; V was cut back by 4 bases and J by 7 bases. The CDR3 is 15 amino acids.

V gene TRBV5-1 combines with J gene TRBJ2-1; the D is unclear. Trimming left V 5 bases short and J 1 base short, with 7 bases between. This CDR3 contains 13 residues. Germline assignment: CDR1 SGHRS and CDR2 YFSETQ. The CDR3 sequence is CASREWSYNEQFF. The DNA of the CDR3 is TGCGCCAGCAGGGAGTGGTCCTACAATGAGCAGTTCTTC.

The chain employs TRBV2 and TRBJ2-7, with no clear D. Germline V gene lookup returns CDR1 SNHLY and CDR2 FYNNEI. V gave up 2 bases and J gave up 2 bases, with 10 bases separating them. This CDR3 contains 14 residues. The CDR3 nucleotides read TGTGCCAGCAGTGAACATGGGAATCCCTACGAGCAGTACTTC. Amino acid sequence: CASSEHGNPYEQYF.

The chain combines TRBV7-9 with TRBJ1-1; 10 nucleotides agree with TRBD1. CDR3 size: 16 residues. V trimming: 3 bases; J trimming: 6 bases; junction bases outside the gene matches: 10. The germline V gene has CDR1 SEHNR and CDR2 FQNEAQ (reference sequence). The CDR3 reads CASSFFLSGTGAEAFF. The CDR3 coding sequence is TGTGCCAGCAGCTTCTTTCTGTCCGGGACAGGGGCTGAAGCTTTCTTT.

In this sample, this clone turned up once. This chain joins TRBV7-9 and TRBJ1-4; the match to TRBD1 covers 7 bases. The V gene's germline CDR1 is SEHNR and CDR2 FQNEAQ (reference sequence). CDR3 size: 12 residues. The V gene end was trimmed by 10 bases and the J gene end by 8 bases; junction bases not matched to a gene: 7. This chain's CDR3 is CATAKGAEKLFF. CDR3 in DNA: TGTGCCACCGCAAAGGGGGCCGAAAAACTGTTTTTT.

This rearrangement joins TRBV29-1 to TRBJ2-7; D not certain. The germline V gene has CDR1 SQVTM and CDR2 ANQGSEA. This CDR3 region has 11 residues. The V gene lost 6 bases and the J gene lost 5 bases, with 11 bases spanning the gap. The CDR3 bases are TGCAGCGTCCTTGGCCTGGACGAGCAGTACTTC. This codes for CSVLGLDEQYF.

Sample share makes this clone large (0.1 to 1%). Distinct nucleotide sequences in the sample also encode this CDR3. This chain connects TRBV5-1 to TRBJ2-7, with D perhaps matching TRBD2 (6 bases). The germline V and J ends were trimmed by 0 bases and 3 bases, with 10 bases remaining between them. There are 14 residues in the CDR3. Per the germline V gene, CDR1 is SGHRS and CDR2 is YFSETQ. The CDR3 region has the DNA TGCGCCAGCAGCTTGGGCGGGGAGAACTACGAGCAGTACTTC. It translates to CASSLGGENYEQYF.

This chain joins TRBV4-1 and TRBJ2-5; D tentatively fits TRBD1 or TRBD2 (5 bases each). Germline CDR1 reads MGHRA; CDR2 reads YSYEKL. The CDR3 extends over 15 amino acids. The V end was cut by 2 bases, the J end by 5 bases, with 15 bases between. CDR3 residues: CASSQSGPLGETQYF. CDR3 bases: TGCGCCAGCAGCCAATCGGGACCACTTGGGGAGACCCAGTACTTC.

The V and J genes are TRBV4-2 and TRBJ1-5, with D uncertain. Trimming removed 0 bases from V and 4 bases from J, with 7 bases in between. CDR1 and CDR2 from the germline V gene are LGHNA and YNFKEQ. This CDR3 spans 14 amino acids. DNA for the CDR3: TGTGCCAGCAGCCAAGATCTTCTAAATCAGCCCCAGCATTTT. Translated, it gives CASSQDLLNQPQHF.

The V and J genes are TRBV9 and TRBJ1-2; D is unclear. Germline CDR1 reads SGDLS; CDR2 reads YYNGEE. The CDR3 is 13 amino acids. V gave up 0 bases and J gave up 5 bases, with 8 bases separating them. The CDR3 bases are TGTGCCAGCAGCGTAGATGGAGGGTATGGCTACACCTTC. Protein product: CASSVDGGYGYTF.

V and J are TRBV18 and TRBJ2-5, with D tentatively TRBD1 or TRBD2 (6 bases each). Between the trimmed V and J ends, which lost 3 bases and 5 bases, there was a span of 13 bases. Germline assignment: CDR1 KGHSH and CDR2 LQKENI. This CDR3 comprises 14 residues. CDR3 bases: TGTGCCAGCTCACCGCCCACAGGGAGGGAGACCCAGTACTTC. Protein sequence: CASSPPTGRETQYF.

The CDR3 DNA follows: TGTGCCAGCAGCCCCATCCGACGGGATACGCAGTATTTT. As protein: CASSPIRRDTQYF. This chain joins TRBV11-2 and TRBJ2-3; no clear D. Germline-derived CDR1 and CDR2 are SGHAT and FQNNGV. This CDR3 has 13 residues. The germline V and J ends were trimmed by 5 bases and 6 bases, with 12 bases remaining between them.

This sequence joins TRBV5-1 and TRBJ2-3; 10 positions match TRBD1. The V segment lost 2 bases and the J segment 3 bases; nucleotides outside the gene matches: 6. Per germline, CDR1 SGHRS and CDR2 YFSETQ. The CDR3 has 16 amino acids. CDR3 in DNA: TGCGCCAGCAGCTTTCAGACAGGGGGCGAAACAGATACGCAGTATTTT. This encodes CASSFQTGGETDTQYF.